What follows describes a single T cell receptor beta chain. The specificity of this receptor is unknown. There are no base qualities to consult, and no much larger clone falls within one base. V sheds 6 bases and J sheds 1 base, leaving 16 bases between their ends. The germline V gene (reference sequence) supplies CDR1 SGHNT and CDR2 YYREEE. The CDR3 spans 15 residues, from the cysteine through the phenylalanine. Only the CDR3 DNA stays, 45 bases, in frame from base 1. The data derive from a study of T cells in localized non-small cell lung cancer (dated by TCRdb to about 2020). Context from the whole study: The study analyzed T cell repertoires of 200 to 250 early-stage NSCLC patients, comparing tumors and uninvolved tumor-adjacent lungs. The cohort comprised 236 treatment-naïve NSCLC patients with resected, localized lung tumors. The mean age of the NSCLC patients was less than 70 years, with roughly 120 men and nearly 110 women. General findings and caveats noted by the study authors: Uninvolved tumor-adjacent lung showed the highest T cell clonality, higher than tumor, which suggests more focused antigenic responses in the adjacent lung. Because multi-region sequencing of the tumors was not done, intratumor heterogeneity could not be ruled out. A median of approximately 50 of the top 100 tumor clones turned up in the paired uninvolved adjacent lung, and around 27 of those clones also ranked among the top 100 of that same adjacent lung. Because of the exploratory design, TCR variables were selected using unadjusted p-values without false-discovery rate correction. Higher blood T cell density associated with longer overall survival, while higher adjacent-lung clonality associated with shorter survival.

The immunoSEQ Assay was used to sequence TCR beta CDR3 regions from DNA. As for the original processing: To compute T cell density, TCR beta template counts were normalized to usable DNA, which was estimated by amplifying housekeeping genes. Richness was estimated with the preseqR package, extrapolating to 400,000 templates for PBMC samples and 120,000 templates for tissue samples. Clonality was calculated as one minus Pielou's evenness. To identify tissue-enriched TCRs, differential abundance testing was run on productive amino-acid clonotypes with a minimum total count of 5 and an alpha of 0.1. The Jaccard Index and the Morisita Overlap Index were used to measure how much the repertoires overlapped between compartments. GLIPH grouped TCR beta CDR3s together with public tetramer-defined viral CDR3s, and a viral motif had to include at least three viral sequences and show V-gene enrichment. What TCRdb holds here is the immuneACCESS table cut down to in-frame rearrangements. Part of the clones is not present; checked against another copy, under half of the missing clones reflect an unresolved V gene, and the others are unexplained. Clonal size and the V and J genes are those of that table, whereas D and trimming came from the DNA. This sample comprises about 21,000 clones, roughly 86% of them detected only once. 25% to 30% of the sample rests with the top ten.

At diagnosis, peripheral blood, uninvolved tumor-adjacent lung and tumor were collected and stored as a combination of fresh-frozen and FFPE material. For TCR repertoire profiling, the blood samples were analyzed as peripheral blood mononuclear cells. The specimen was peripheral blood mononuclear cells, collected before any cancer treatment. The rearranged segments are TRBV5-4 and TRBJ1-1; the D gene is perhaps TRBD1, from 5 matching bases. This clonotype originated in an older male donor with stage II lung adenocarcinoma. This receptor has the CDR3 CASTRMGGGNTEAFF. The nucleotide sequence is TGTGCCAGCACCCGTATGGGCGGGGGGAACACTGAAGCTTTCTTT.